This T cell receptor beta chain is from a study of cytomegalovirus exposure and HLA in healthy donors. General study findings and limits: Several of the most significant clusters appeared linked to common viral pathogens, based on a later analysis. The sole available immune exposure information was CMV serostatus. A further, later analysis showed that HLA-associated TCR beta chains (compared with equally common others) were more clonally expanded.

Germline V gene data show CDR1 as SGHTA and CDR2 as FQGTGA. V lost 1 base to trimming and J lost 4 bases; unmatched junction nucleotides: 11. The CDR3 is 18 amino acids. The PCR contained 60 Vbeta and 13 Jbeta primers. Authors' data handling: In a later analysis, 10 million to 11 million of approximately 80 million unique beta chains occurred in at least two donors. Repertoires were generated with immunoSEQ multiplex PCR, while TCRdb's copy carries only in-frame clones and drops some. That table is the source of V, J and clone size, and D and trimming were worked out from the DNA. In the table there are around 90,000 clones, approximately 64% of which are singletons. With regard to this clone: Its cognate antigen is unknown.

The chain links TRBV7-3 to TRBJ2-1; 9 bases align to TRBD1. Sequenced material: PBMCs. The sequence derives from a boy between 10 and 17 years old in good health and CMV-seropositive. The CDR3 is CASSLKGPGTGIYNEQFF. Here the CDR3 DNA reads TGTGCCAGCAGCTTAAAGGGTCCCGGGACAGGGATTTACAATGAGCAGTTCTTC. Looking up the rest from reference TRBV7-3 and TRBJ2-1 gives the full variable domain: GAGVSQTPSNKVTEKGKYVELRCDPISGHTALYWYRQSLGQGPEFLIYFQGTGAADDSGLPNDRFFAVRPEGSVSTLKIQRTERGDSAVYLCASSLKGPGTGIYNEQFFGPGTRLTVL.